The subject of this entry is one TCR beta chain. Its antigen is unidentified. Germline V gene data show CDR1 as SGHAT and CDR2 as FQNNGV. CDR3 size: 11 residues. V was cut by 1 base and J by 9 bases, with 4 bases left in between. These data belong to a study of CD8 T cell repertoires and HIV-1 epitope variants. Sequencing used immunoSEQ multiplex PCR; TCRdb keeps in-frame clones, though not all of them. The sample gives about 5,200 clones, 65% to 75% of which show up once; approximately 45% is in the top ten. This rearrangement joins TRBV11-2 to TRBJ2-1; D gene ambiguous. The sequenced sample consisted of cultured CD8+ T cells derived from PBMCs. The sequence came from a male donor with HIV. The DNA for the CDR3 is TGTGCCAGCAGCTTAGGAACTGAGCAGTTCTTC. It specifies CASSLGTEQFF.